Following are 9 T cell receptor beta chains from one sample sequenced in a study of early T cells in non-severe SARS-CoV-2 infection. TCRdb re-called the 5' RACE reads through MiXCR, storing one row per CDR3 protein. The repertoire has 34,000 or so distinct CDR3 sequences, roughly 9.2% of them found once; the top ten carry over 10%. Sequences were obtained from whole blood. The receptors were sampled from an adult who was a healthcare worker with PCR-confirmed SARS-CoV-2 infection or an uninfected control (not recorded which).

The V gene is TRBV5-1, the J gene TRBJ2-7; TRBD1 matches 7 bases. The V gene end was trimmed by 4 bases and the J gene end by 5 bases; junction bases not matched to a gene: 9. CDR3 length: 14 residues. In germline, CDR1 is SGHRS, CDR2 YFSETQ. The CDR3 DNA reads as TGCGCCAGCAGCCAAACAGGGGTCAACGACGAGCAGTACTTC. Its protein is CASSQTGVNDEQYF.

V and J are TRBV29-1 and TRBJ1-6; 7 bases are shared with TRBD1. Trimming took 4 bases from V and 14 from J; bases not matched to a gene: 5. The CDR3 totals 11 residues. CDR1 and CDR2 from the germline V gene are SQVTM and ANQGSEA. Written as DNA, the CDR3 is TGCAGCGTTGTGGAGGGACAGACCCTCCACTTT. Translation gives CSVVEGQTLHF.

This clonotype has at least ten counts. This chain connects TRBV6-2 or TRBV6-3 to TRBJ2-7; TRBD1 or TRBD2 may be the D gene (5 bases each). Trimming removed 7 bases from V and 4 bases from J, with 11 bases in between. The germline gives CDR1 MNHEY, CDR2 SVGEGT. The CDR3 consists of 12 residues. The CDR3 nucleotides read TGTGCCAGCAAACAAGGGGAGTACGAGCAGTACTTC. The encoded protein is CASKQGEYEQYF.

This clonotype came up many times. The chain links TRBV2 to TRBJ1-5; D not resolved. The CDR3 is 14 amino acids. Trimming cost V 8 bases and J 4 bases, with 15 bases left between them. Germline V gene data show CDR1 as SNHLY and CDR2 as FYNNEI. CDR3 amino acids: CASSGDGKNQPQHF. In DNA, the CDR3 is TGTGCCAGCTCGGGCGACGGGAAGAATCAGCCCCAGCATTTT.

In its sample, this clonotype was seen a few times. V usage is TRBV7-9 and J usage is TRBJ2-7; possibly TRBD1 for D (5 bases). There are 14 residues in the CDR3. V was trimmed by 4 bases and J by 2 bases, leaving 12 bases between them. Looked up from germline, CDR1 is SEHNR and CDR2 is FQNEAQ (reference sequence). CDR3 DNA sequence: TGTGCCAGCAGCTCCAGGGTGTATCCCTACGAGCAGTACTTC. Translating gives CASSSRVYPYEQYF. The full variable domain, its missing parts supplied by reference TRBV7-9 and TRBJ2-7, is DTGVSQNPRHKITKRGQNVTFRCDPISEHNRLYWYRQTLGQGPEFLTYFQNEAQLEKSRLLSDRFSAERPKGSFSTLEIQRTEQGDSAMYLCASSSRVYPYEQYFGPGTRLTVT.

In this sample, this clonotype turned up a few times. The chain joins TRBV6-5 to TRBJ2-7, with D hard to call. The CDR3 is 14 residues long. The germline V gene has CDR1 MNHEY and CDR2 SVGAGI. V was shortened by 2 bases and J by 0 bases, with 8 bases between the two germline ends. The CDR3 DNA is TGTGCCAGCAGTTACGGGCTGGGCTCCTACGAGCAGTACTTC. Translation gives CASSYGLGSYEQYF.

There are many counts of this clonotype. The rearrangement uses TRBV6-5 and TRBJ1-2; D is uncertain. CDR3 length: 13 residues. V lost 2 bases and J lost 13, with 17 bases in between. Germline CDR1 and CDR2: MNHEY and SVGAGI. The CDR3 sequence is CASSYEPETSPTF. CDR3 nucleotide sequence: TGTGCCAGCAGTTACGAACCGGAAACCTCTCCCACCTTC.

This clonotype was recorded a few times. The chain uses TRBV27 and TRBJ2-7; the D call may be TRBD1 or TRBD2 (6 bases each). CDR1 and CDR2 from the germline V gene are MNHEY and SMNVEV (reference sequence). The ends were cut back, 6 bases at V and 0 bases at J, with 18 bases in the middle. This CDR3 has 16 residues. CDR3 coding DNA: TGTGCCAGCAGCCTCGGGGGCCTAGACCTCTCCTACGAGCAGTACTTC. This translates into CASSLGGLDLSYEQYF.

This sequence joins TRBV10-3 and TRBJ2-7, with D tentatively TRBD2 (6 bases). The CDR3 spans 15 residues. CDR1 and CDR2 from the germline V gene are ENHRY and SYGVKD. V was shortened by 6 bases and J by 6 bases, with 21 bases between the two germline ends. CDR3 DNA: TGTGCCATCAGGCAGGGTGACCTCGTGGGGGGCGAGCAGTACTTC. Translating it yields CAIRQGDLVGGEQYF.